These 16 T cell receptor beta chains share one sample of origin, sequenced in a study of T cell responses to AZD1222 COVID-19 vaccine. Here immunoSEQ multiplex PCR was the method, and the copy in TCRdb shows in-frame clones only, minus some. The top ten hold over 4% of the sample, which has about 150,000 clones, more than 85% seen once. The sample consisted of peripheral blood, taken 28 days after the second AZD1222 dose. These receptors were obtained from an adult who received the AZD1222 COVID-19 vaccine.

This chain uses TRBV5-5 with TRBJ1-5, with 7 bases fitting TRBD1. There are 14 residues in the CDR3. V lost 4 bases and J lost 3; bases outside the gene matches: 4. In germline, CDR1 is SGHKS, CDR2 YYEKEE (reference sequence). The CDR3: CASSRGQVNQPQHF. Here the CDR3 DNA reads TGTGCCAGCAGCCGAGGACAGGTCAATCAGCCCCAGCATTTT.

This sequence joins TRBV28 and TRBJ2-7; 9 bases fit TRBD1. Germline assignment: CDR1 MDHEN and CDR2 SYDVKM. The V and J ends lost 2 bases and 6 bases, in that order; junction bases with no gene match: 2. CDR3 length equals 13 residues. The CDR3 loop reads CASSLKDRGEQYF. As DNA, the CDR3 is TGTGCCAGCAGTTTAAAGGACAGGGGCGAGCAGTACTTC.

This sequence joins TRBV4-3 and TRBJ1-4, with 9 nucleotides matching TRBD1. The J segment lost 3 bases and the V segment lost 4 bases, leaving 6 bases of the junction unmatched. The CDR3 covers 16 residues. Germline V CDR1 and CDR2: LGHNA, YSLEER. For the CDR3, the DNA is TGCGCCAGCAGCCTCGGGACAGGGCTAGCTAATGAAAAACTGTTTTTT. It is translated as CASSLGTGLANEKLFF.

The rearrangement links TRBV28 to TRBJ1-3, with D possibly matching TRBD1 (5 bases). This CDR3 is 15 amino acids long. CDR1 MDHEN and CDR2 SYDVKM come from the germline V gene. Trimming cost V 6 bases and J 4 bases, with 16 bases left between them. The CDR3 nucleotides are TGTGCCAGCAGCTGGGACGGCCTGGAAGGAAACACCATATATTTT. It translates to CASSWDGLEGNTIYF.

This chain links TRBV5-5 with TRBJ1-6; a weak D match, TRBD1 (6 bases). V lost 2 bases and J 8 bases, leaving 17 bases between the germline ends. The CDR3 has 16 amino acids. CDR1 is SGHKS and CDR2 is YYEKEE in the germline V gene (reference sequence). DNA of the CDR3: TGTGCCAGCAGCTTTAGCCTCGGGACATATTATTCACCCCTCCACTTT. Amino acids: CASSFSLGTYYSPLHF.

Points on this clone: A junction end diverges from the germline sequence, so it may reflect a read error. The chain is built from TRBV7-7 and TRBJ2-1; 12 bases line up with TRBD2. CDR1 is SSHAT, CDR2 FNYEAQ, per germline (reference sequence). This CDR3 spans 15 amino acids. The CDR3 here is CASSLTSGGYNEQFF. CDR3 nucleotide sequence: TGTGCTAGCAGTTTAACTAGCGGGGGGTACAATGAGCAGTTCTTC.

This sequence joins TRBV5-4 and TRBJ2-1; 7 nucleotides match TRBD2. The V gene end was trimmed by 2 bases and the J gene end by 8 bases; junction bases not matched to a gene: 10. The germline gives CDR1 SGHNT, CDR2 YYREEE (reference sequence). This CDR3 has 15 residues. The CDR3 loop reads CASSFGGRARDEQFF. The CDR3 DNA is TGTGCCAGCAGCTTCGGTGGGAGGGCCAGGGATGAGCAGTTCTTC.

The gene calls are TRBV5-6 and TRBJ2-5; D is possibly TRBD1 (5 bases). CDR3 length: 12 amino acids. Germline assignment: CDR1 SGHDT and CDR2 YYEEEE. V was cut by 3 bases and J by 9 bases, with 12 bases left in between. The CDR3 protein is CASSSSTGAQYF. CDR3 bases: TGTGCCAGCAGCTCATCTACAGGAGCCCAGTACTTC. Combining the CDR3 with reference TRBV5-6 and TRBJ2-5 gives the whole variable domain DAGVTQSPTHLIKTRGQQVTLRCSPKSGHDTVSWYQQALGQGPQFIFQYYEEEERQRGNFPDRFSGHQFPNYSSELNVNALLLGDSALYLCASSSSTGAQYFGPGTRLLVL.

The CDR3 sequence is CASGGRSTYQPQHF. The CDR3 region has the DNA TGTGCCAGCGGAGGACGGTCGACTTATCAGCCCCAGCATTTT. The chain uses TRBV2 and TRBJ1-5; D remains unclear. Trimming removed 8 bases at V and 5 bases at J, with 16 bases between. The CDR3 contains 14 residues. Looked up from germline, CDR1 is SNHLY and CDR2 is FYNNEI.

The V and J genes are TRBV4-1 and TRBJ1-1; D uncertain. The germline V and J ends were trimmed by 1 base and 5 bases, with 11 bases remaining between them. CDR1 is MGHRA, CDR2 YSYEKL, per germline. The CDR3 is 14 amino acids. CDR3 sequence reads: CASSQGGIGTEAFF. CDR3 in DNA: TGCGCCAGCAGCCAAGGGGGAATCGGAACTGAAGCTTTCTTT.

This clone has just one count. Germline is not matched at one junction end, which may reflect a read error. Within the sample, other DNA sequences also encode this same CDR3. V is TRBV20-1 and J is TRBJ1-1, with TRBD1 as a possible D gene (5 bases). This CDR3 has 14 amino acids. From germline, CDR1 is DFQATT and CDR2 SNEGSKA (reference sequence). The CDR3 reads CSASRRDQGTEAFF. The CDR3 DNA reads TGTAGTGCTAGTAGGCGAGATCAGGGCACTGAAGCTTTCTTT.

This chain joins TRBV11-1 and TRBJ1-1; D is undetermined. The CDR3 length is 13 residues. The germline V gene has CDR1 SGHAT and CDR2 FQDESV (reference sequence). V was trimmed by 1 base and J by 7 bases, leaving 10 bases between them. The CDR3 DNA is TGTGCCAGCAGCTTAGATAATGTCGGTGAAGCTTTCTTT. Its translation is CASSLDNVGEAFF.

The chain links TRBV6-6 to TRBJ1-1; D unclear. The CDR3 extends over 12 amino acids. Germline V CDR1 and CDR2: MNHNY, SVGAGI (reference sequence). V was cut by 6 bases and J by 10 bases, with 15 bases left in between. CDR3 loop: CASSQTPGGAFF. CDR3 nucleotides: TGTGCCAGCAGCCAGACCCCGGGCGGAGCTTTCTTT.

V usage is TRBV19 and J usage is TRBJ1-5; no clear D. Looked up from germline, CDR1 is LNHDA and CDR2 is SQIVND (reference sequence). The CDR3 runs to 13 residues. The V and J ends lost 5 bases and 6 bases respectively, with 11 bases between them. The CDR3 here is CASSQRRGQPQHF. CDR3 DNA: TGTGCCAGTAGTCAAAGGAGAGGTCAGCCCCAGCATTTT. Full variable domain (outside the CDR3, taken from reference TRBV19 and TRBJ1-5): DGGITQSPKYLFRKEGQNVTLSCEQNLNHDAMYWYRQDPGQGLRLIYYSQIVNDFQKGDIAEGYSVSREKKESFPLTVTSAQKNPTAFYLCASSQRRGQPQHFGDGTRLSIL.

This chain uses TRBV9 with TRBJ1-4; TRBD1 is a possible D gene (6 bases). This CDR3 comprises 15 residues. Trimming pared 4 bases from V and 5 bases from J, leaving 15 bases between. Germline loops: CDR1 SGDLS, CDR2 YYNGEE. Here the CDR3 DNA reads TGTGCCAGCAGCCCCTCGGGACACGTAAATGAAAAACTGTTTTTT. Translation: CASSPSGHVNEKLFF.

V and J are TRBV2 and TRBJ2-5; possible D gene TRBD2, 5 bases. CDR1 is SNHLY and CDR2 is FYNNEI in the germline V gene. The length of the CDR3 is 14 residues. Trimming took 7 bases from V and 4 from J, leaving 16 bases between them. The CDR3 spells CASNGGRAPETQYF. The CDR3 bases are TGTGCCAGCAACGGCGGGCGGGCCCCAGAGACCCAGTACTTC. The full variable domain, completed using reference TRBV2 and TRBJ2-5, is EPEVTQTPSHQVTQMGQEVILRCVPISNHLYFYWYRQILGQKVEFLVSFYNNEISEKSEIFDDQFSVERPDGSNFTLKIRSTKLEDSAMYFCASNGGRAPETQYFGPGTRLLVL.